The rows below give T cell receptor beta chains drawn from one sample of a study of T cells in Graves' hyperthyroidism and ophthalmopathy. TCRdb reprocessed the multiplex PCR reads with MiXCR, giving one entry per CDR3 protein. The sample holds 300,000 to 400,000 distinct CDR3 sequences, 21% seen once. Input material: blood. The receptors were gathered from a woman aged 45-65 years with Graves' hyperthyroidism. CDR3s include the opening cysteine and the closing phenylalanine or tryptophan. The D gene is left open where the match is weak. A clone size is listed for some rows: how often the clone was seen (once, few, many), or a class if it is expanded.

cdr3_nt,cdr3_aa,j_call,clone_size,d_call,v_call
TGTGCCAGTAGGACAGCTGGAAACACCATATATTTT,CASRTAGNTIYF,TRBJ1-3,NA,NA,TRBV19
TGTGCCAGCAGTAATAATGAAAAACTGTTTTTT,CASSNNEKLFF,TRBJ1-4,NA,NA,TRBV28
TGTGCCAGCAGCCCACTGCTGCCGGGACAGGGGACAGATACGCAGTATTTT,CASSPLLPGQGTDTQYF,TRBJ2-3,many,TRBD1,TRBV11-2
TGCGCCAGCAGTTCGGCGGGGGGCGTGGGTTCACCCCTCCACTTT,CASSSAGGVGSPLHF,TRBJ1-6,many,NA,TRBV5-1
TGTGCCACCAGCAGAGATCCGAGGACCGGGGAGCTGTTTTTT,CATSRDPRTGELFF,TRBJ2-2,NA,NA,TRBV15
TGTGCCAGCAGTTTATGGGGAGACGCTAATTCACCCCTCCACTTT,CASSLWGDANSPLHF,TRBJ1-6,NA,NA,TRBV28
TGTGCCAGCAGCCAAGTGCCAGGAAGGACCGGGGAGCTGTTTTTT,CASSQVPGRTGELFF,TRBJ2-2,NA,NA,TRBV14
TGTGCCAGCGGGGGCCAAACAGATACGCAGTATTTT,CASGGQTDTQYF,TRBJ2-3,many,NA,TRBV2
TGCGCCAGCAGCAACTCTGCAGCGTGGGAGACCCAGTACTTC,CASSNSAAWETQYF,TRBJ2-5,once,NA,TRBV5-1
TGTGCCAGCAGTTTCCAATTACTAGCTCGAAGCGAGCAGTACTTC,CASSFQLLARSEQYF,TRBJ2-7,many,NA,TRBV27
TGTGCCAGTAGTATAGTACGAATGGAGTGGGAGGGCCAGTCCTACAATGAGCAGTTCTTC,CASSIVRMEWEGQSYNEQFF,TRBJ2-1,NA,TRBD2,TRBV19
TGTGCCAGCAGCATAAGCGGAGGGGCAGATACGCAGTATTTT,CASSISGGADTQYF,TRBJ2-3,many,NA,TRBV9
TGTGCCAGCAATAGGCAGCCCAGGAATCTTAACACTGAAGCTTTCTTT,CASNRQPRNLNTEAFF,TRBJ1-1,many,NA,TRBV6-1
TGTGCCAGCAGCCGTAGCGTCCCCAGGAGCGGCACTGAAGCTTTCTTT,CASSRSVPRSGTEAFF,TRBJ1-1,few,NA,TRBV5-6
TGTGCCAGCCTTAGATCCCCAGGGGCAGAGACCCAGTACTTC,CASLRSPGAETQYF,TRBJ2-5,many,NA,TRBV6-1
TGTGCCAGCACCGGGACAGGGGGCCTCTTAGAGCAGTACTTC,CASTGTGGLLEQYF,TRBJ2-7,NA,TRBD1,TRBV2
TGTGCCAGCAGTTTATATACAGGGCCGAACACTGAAGCTTTCTTT,CASSLYTGPNTEAFF,TRBJ1-1,many,NA,TRBV28
TGCAGTGCTTACGGGAGGGCCGGTTCCTACGAGCAGTACTTC,CSAYGRAGSYEQYF,TRBJ2-7,NA,TRBD2,TRBV20-1
TGCAGTGCAGTGGCCGGGACTAGCGGGAGTACAGATACGCAGTATTTT,CSAVAGTSGSTDTQYF,TRBJ2-3,many,TRBD2,TRBV20-1
TGTGCCAGCAGTTCGACCGGGACAGTATACGAGCAGTACTTC,CASSSTGTVYEQYF,TRBJ2-7,many,TRBD1,TRBV6-1
TGTGCCAGCAGCTTAGCGACAGGGCACACTGAAGCTTTCTTT,CASSLATGHTEAFF,TRBJ1-1,once,TRBD1,TRBV11-2
TGTGCCAGCAGCCCCTGGGGGCTAGAGAATGAGCAGTTCTTC,CASSPWGLENEQFF,TRBJ2-1,many,NA,TRBV2
TGTGCCAGCAGCGTCGGATCCGGGACAGCTAACTATGGCTACACCTTC,CASSVGSGTANYGYTF,TRBJ1-2,few,TRBD1,TRBV9
TGTGCCAGCAGTGAAGGCTTCGCCAGGTCCGCTGAAGCTTTCTTT,CASSEGFARSAEAFF,TRBJ1-1,many,NA,TRBV6-1
TGTGCCAGCAGAGGACTGAGCAATCAGCCCCAGCATTTT,CASRGLSNQPQHF,TRBJ1-5,NA,NA,TRBV12-3/TRBV12-4
TGCGCCAGCAGCCCCTGGGAAGGGTCAAACACTGAAGCTTTCTTT,CASSPWEGSNTEAFF,TRBJ1-1,many,NA,TRBV5-1
TGTGCCAGCAGACAGGACTTCAATCAGCCCCAGCATTTT,CASRQDFNQPQHF,TRBJ1-5,many,NA,TRBV6-1
TGTGCCAGCAGCTTAACGTTTGGGACTAGCGGGAGGGCCGACGGGGAGCTGTTTTTT,CASSLTFGTSGRADGELFF,TRBJ2-2,many,TRBD2,TRBV7-3
TGCGCCAGCAGCCAAGAGGGGACAGGGCAGTACTTC,CASSQEGTGQYF,TRBJ2-7,NA,TRBD1,TRBV4-1
TGTGCCAGCGAACCGGGACAGGGATACAATGAGCAGTTCTTC,CASEPGQGYNEQFF,TRBJ2-1,many,TRBD1,TRBV6-1
TGTGCCTGGAGTAGGGGGGGTAGCAATCAGCCCCAGCATTTT,CAWSRGGSNQPQHF,TRBJ1-5,many,NA,TRBV30
TGTGCCACCATAGGAACCGGGACTCGAGCCACCGGGGAGCTGTTTTTT,CATIGTGTRATGELFF,TRBJ2-2,NA,NA,TRBV6-1
TGTGCCAGCAGTTTGGGGGGGAGCGGCACTGAAGCTTTCTTT,CASSLGGSGTEAFF,TRBJ1-1,many,NA,TRBV12-3/TRBV12-4
TGTGCCAGCAGCTTGGTGGGGGACAGGGTTTCCGAGCAGTACTTC,CASSLVGDRVSEQYF,TRBJ2-7,NA,TRBD1,TRBV5-5
TGTGCCAGCAGCTTATCAAACTCTGGAAACACCATATATTTT,CASSLSNSGNTIYF,TRBJ1-3,few,NA,TRBV11-1
TGCAGTGCTAGACACGCCGGGAGACAGAACACTGAAGCTTTCTTT,CSARHAGRQNTEAFF,TRBJ1-1,many,NA,TRBV20-1
TGTGCCACCAGTGATTTGAGCGGGGGGAACACCGGGGAGCTGTTTTTT,CATSDLSGGNTGELFF,TRBJ2-2,NA,TRBD2,TRBV24-1
TGTGCCAGTAGTATGAGTAGGCCTAGCTCCTACAATGAGCAGTTCTTC,CASSMSRPSSYNEQFF,TRBJ2-1,few,NA,TRBV19
TGTGCCAGCAGCCCCTGGGACAGGGGGAGCCAAGAGACCCAGTACTTC,CASSPWDRGSQETQYF,TRBJ2-5,many,TRBD1,TRBV7-9
TGTGCCAGCAGCTTAGTTGGGCTAGACCTCTCTGGGGCCAACGTCCTGACTTTC,CASSLVGLDLSGANVLTF,TRBJ2-6,NA,NA,TRBV7-8
TGTGCCAGCAGCTTGACAGGGCGTGCCACTGAAGCTTTCTTT,CASSLTGRATEAFF,TRBJ1-1,many,TRBD1,TRBV7-2
TGCGCCAGCAGCTTGGGACAGGAGTATAATTCACCCCTCCACTTT,CASSLGQEYNSPLHF,TRBJ1-6,many,NA,TRBV5-1
TGCGCCAGCAGCCAAGGACCCGGACAGACAACTAATGAAAAACTGTTTTTT,CASSQGPGQTTNEKLFF,TRBJ1-4,few,NA,TRBV4-1
TGTGCCTGGAGTCCTCTACTCGACACGCAGTATTTT,CAWSPLLDTQYF,TRBJ2-3,many,NA,TRBV30
TGCGCCAGCAGCTCCACACAGGGTCGACAGAACACTGAAGCTTTCTTT,CASSSTQGRQNTEAFF,TRBJ1-1,NA,NA,TRBV5-1
TGTGCCAGCAGGGAAGGGTTATGGGATCAGCCCCAGCATTTT,CASREGLWDQPQHF,TRBJ1-5,many,NA,TRBV6-1
TGTGCCAGCAGTTTATGTCGGCTAGAGATCTGCTCAGATACGCAGTATTTT,CASSLCRLEICSDTQYF,TRBJ2-3,NA,NA,TRBV28
TGTGCCAGCAGCCAAGACAGGGGCAATATCAGGACCGGGGAGCTGTTTTTT,CASSQDRGNIRTGELFF,TRBJ2-2,many,NA,TRBV14